This T cell receptor beta chain was retrieved from a study of blood T cell repertoires in COVID-19. V gave up 9 bases and J gave up 3 bases, with 14 bases separating them. CDR3 length equals 14 residues. The germline gives CDR1 KGHDR, CDR2 SFDVKD. Some clones are missing from TCRdb's copy, which holds only in-frame ones; the method was immunoSEQ multiplex PCR. The sample holds roughly 250,000 clones; about 90% are singletons and the top ten take just over 7%. The sequence came from a man in his fifties or sixties who had recovered from COVID-19. Sequencing was done on a sample of peripheral blood. V is TRBV24-1 and J is TRBJ1-5; TRBD1 might be the D (5 bases). CDR3 in amino acids: CATAAGRNNQPQHF. As DNA, the CDR3 is TGTGCCACCGCAGCGGGACGCAACAATCAGCCCCAGCATTTT.